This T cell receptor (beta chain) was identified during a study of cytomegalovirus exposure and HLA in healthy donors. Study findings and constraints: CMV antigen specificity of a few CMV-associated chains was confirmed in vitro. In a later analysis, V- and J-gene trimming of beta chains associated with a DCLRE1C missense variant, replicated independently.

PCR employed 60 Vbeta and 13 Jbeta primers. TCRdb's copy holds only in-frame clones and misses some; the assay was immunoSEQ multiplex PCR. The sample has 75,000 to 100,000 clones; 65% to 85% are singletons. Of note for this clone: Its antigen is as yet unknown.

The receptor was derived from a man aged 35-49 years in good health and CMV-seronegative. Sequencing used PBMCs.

Here the CDR3 reads CASSYSNPQISYEQYF. Here the CDR3 DNA reads TGTGCCAGCAGTTACTCGAACCCACAGATCTCCTACGAGCAGTACTTC. The chain has TRBV6-5 and TRBJ2-7; D remains ambiguous. V lost 0 bases, J lost 0 bases, and 12 bases lay in between. This CDR3 is 16 amino acids long. Looked up from germline, CDR1 is MNHEY and CDR2 is SVGAGI.